A selection of T cell receptor beta chains follows, all from one sample in a study of CD8+CD57+ T cells in acquired aplastic anemia. MiXCR, run by TCRdb on the reads, gives a single entry per CDR3 protein. The sample has 150,000 or so distinct CDR3 sequences; less than 50% are singletons. The source material was sorted CD4+, CD8+, or CD8+CD57+ T cells (not recorded which) from PBMCs. These receptors all stem from a human donor with aplastic anemia. Both conserved end residues are part of each CDR3. D genes are given only for firm matches. A clone size is listed for some rows: how often the clone was seen (once, few, many), or a class if it is expanded.

CDR3,DNA,size,D,J,V
CASSLLGQGASPLHF,TGTGCCAGCAGTTTACTGGGACAGGGGGCTTCACCCCTCCACTTT,NA,TRBD1,TRBJ1-6,TRBV27
CASSVAAGEENEQFF,TGTGCCAGCAGCGTAGCGGCGGGAGAAGAAAATGAGCAGTTCTTC,many,TRBD2,TRBJ2-1,TRBV9
CASSKGQEPSYEQYF,TGTGCCAGCAGCAAGGGACAGGAACCCTCCTACGAGCAGTACTTC,many,TRBD1,TRBJ2-7,TRBV5-5
CASAGLNYSNQPQHF,TGTGCCAGCGCGGGATTGAATTATAGCAATCAGCCCCAGCATTTT,many,NA,TRBJ1-5,TRBV12-3/TRBV12-4
CASSPPSGAGGYTF,TGTGCCAGCTCACCACCGTCAGGGGCGGGCGGCTACACCTTC,NA,NA,TRBJ1-2,TRBV18
CASSLAGVNHEQYF,TGTGCCAGTAGTCTAGCGGGAGTTAACCACGAGCAGTACTTC,NA,TRBD2,TRBJ2-7,TRBV19
CASRPPSRFQSYNEQFF,TGTGCCAGCAGGCCGCCGTCCCGTTTTCAATCCTACAATGAGCAGTTCTTC,NA,NA,TRBJ2-1,TRBV11-1
CASLVPPGQGGELFF,TGCGCCAGCCTGGTGCCCCCTGGCCAGGGCGGGGAGCTGTTTTTT,many,NA,TRBJ2-2,TRBV10-2
CASSSSDRRYGYTF,TGTGCCAGCAGTTCCTCGGACAGGCGTTATGGCTACACCTTC,NA,TRBD1,TRBJ1-2,TRBV12-3/TRBV12-4
CASSTWTLNEQFF,TGTGCCAGTAGTACTTGGACTCTGAATGAGCAGTTCTTC,many,NA,TRBJ2-1,TRBV19
CASSEGGSGEKLFF,TGTGCCAGCAGTGAGGGGGGGTCGGGTGAAAAACTGTTTTTT,NA,NA,TRBJ1-4,TRBV9
CASSEPWTGGQPQHF,TGCGCCAGCAGTGAGCCTTGGACAGGGGGTCAGCCCCAGCATTTT,NA,TRBD1,TRBJ1-5,TRBV10-2
CASSGRDSRETQYF,TGTGCCAGCAGCGGACGGGACTCCCGGGAGACCCAGTACTTC,NA,NA,TRBJ2-5,TRBV9
CSVDGQNYGYTF,TGCAGCGTTGACGGACAAAACTATGGCTACACCTTC,once,NA,TRBJ1-2,TRBV29-1
CASSIGIVTAATEAFF,TGTGCCAGTAGTATAGGAATAGTGACGGCAGCCACTGAAGCTTTCTTT,NA,NA,TRBJ1-1,TRBV19
CASSLRRTDTQYF,TGTGCTAGCAGCTTACGCCGAACAGATACGCAGTATTTT,NA,NA,TRBJ2-3,TRBV7-2
CASSPSRGTGYTF,TGTGCCAGCAGCCCCTCGAGGGGTACTGGCTACACCTTC,many,NA,TRBJ1-2,TRBV11-2
CASSFYGSGPLAGDRNEQFF,TGTGCCAGCAGCTTTTACGGGTCGGGGCCTCTAGCGGGAGATCGCAATGAGCAGTTCTTC,few,TRBD2,TRBJ2-1,TRBV11-2
CASKTGRDEQYF,TGTGCCAGTAAGACAGGGCGCGACGAGCAGTACTTC,NA,TRBD1,TRBJ2-7,TRBV7-9
CSARGMAGNTEAFF,TGCAGTGCTAGGGGCATGGCAGGGAACACTGAAGCTTTCTTT,few,NA,TRBJ1-1,TRBV20-1
CASIPQTQYF,TGTGCCAGCATCCCCCAGACCCAGTACTTC,NA,NA,TRBJ2-5,TRBV6-2/TRBV6-3
CATSDGTKPGGYTF,TGTGCCACCAGTGATGGGACAAAGCCGGGGGGCTACACCTTC,NA,NA,TRBJ1-2,TRBV24-1
CATSRAGSGSPETQYF,TGTGCCACCAGCAGAGCAGGTAGCGGGAGCCCAGAGACCCAGTACTTC,medium-sized,TRBD2,TRBJ2-5,TRBV15
CASKEGVGELFF,TGTGCCAGCAAGGAGGGAGTGGGGGAGCTGTTTTTT,few,NA,TRBJ2-2,TRBV2
CASSTWTDGYTF,TGTGCCAGCAGCACCTGGACGGATGGCTACACCTTC,many,NA,TRBJ1-2,TRBV5-6
CATSRGAVDSPHHF,TGTGCCACGTCCCGGGGGGCCGTTGATTCACCCCACCACTTT,many,NA,TRBJ1-6,TRBV15
CASSLGAGYEQYF,TGTGCCAGCAGCCTCGGGGCGGGCTACGAGCAGTACTTC,many,NA,TRBJ2-7,TRBV6-1
CASSLRLAGEQYF,TGCGCCAGCAGCTTGAGACTAGCGGGGGAGCAGTACTTC,many,TRBD2,TRBJ2-7,TRBV5-1
CAITGGDNQPQHF,TGTGCCATCACCGGAGGGGACAATCAGCCCCAGCATTTT,NA,NA,TRBJ1-5,TRBV10-3
CASSLGPGTQYF,TGTGCCAGCAGCCTAGGACCGGGTACGCAGTATTTT,NA,NA,TRBJ2-3,TRBV7-3
CAISVRGIGYEQYF,TGTGCCATTTCCGTTAGGGGCATTGGCTACGAGCAGTACTTC,NA,NA,TRBJ2-7,TRBV6-1
CASSSGTGVVYEQYF,TGTGCCAGCAGCTCCGGGACAGGGGTGGTCTACGAGCAGTACTTC,many,TRBD1,TRBJ2-7,TRBV11-1
CASRWGWDQPQHF,TGTGCCAGCAGGTGGGGGTGGGATCAGCCCCAGCATTTT,NA,NA,TRBJ1-5,TRBV2
CASSLGDGANTGELFF,TGTGCCAGCAGCTTAGGGGACGGCGCGAACACCGGGGAGCTGTTTTTT,NA,NA,TRBJ2-2,TRBV11-2
CASSLGTGGILNSPLHF,TGTGCCAGCAGCTTAGGTACGGGCGGGATACTGAATTCACCCCTCCACTTT,once,NA,TRBJ1-6,TRBV11-2
CASSPGTASYEQYF,TGTGCCAGCAGCCCGGGGACAGCCTCCTACGAGCAGTACTTC,many,TRBD1,TRBJ2-7,TRBV5-5
CASSLDLPEQFF,TGTGCCAGCAGCTTAGATCTTCCTGAGCAGTTCTTC,many,NA,TRBJ2-1,TRBV11-3
CSAGGTASNYGYTF,TGCAGCGCGGGGGGGACCGCTTCTAACTATGGCTACACCTTC,NA,NA,TRBJ1-2,TRBV20-1
CSAPGTVRTDTQYF,TGCAGCGCCCCAGGGACGGTCAGAACAGATACGCAGTATTTT,many,NA,TRBJ2-3,TRBV29-1
CASSPTLWGQGSSYEQYF,TGTGCCAGCAGCCCTACTTTATGGGGACAGGGTAGCTCCTACGAGCAGTACTTC,many,TRBD1,TRBJ2-7,TRBV9
CASSLLGPYEQYF,TGTGCCAGCAGTTTACTAGGACCCTACGAGCAGTACTTC,NA,NA,TRBJ2-7,TRBV12-3/TRBV12-4
CSAPTSGRLEQYF,TGCAGTGCCCCGACTAGCGGGAGGCTCGAGCAGTACTTC,NA,TRBD2,TRBJ2-7,TRBV20-1
CATSRVVGTANTGELFF,TGTGCCACCAGCAGAGTTGTCGGAACAGCGAACACCGGGGAGCTGTTTTTT,few,NA,TRBJ2-2,TRBV15
CASSQDMGNEQYF,TGTGCCAGCAGCCAAGATATGGGGAACGAGCAGTACTTC,NA,NA,TRBJ2-7,TRBV3-1
CASRLSGGAGTQYF,TGTGCCAGCAGATTAAGCGGGGGGGCGGGTACGCAGTATTTT,NA,TRBD2,TRBJ2-3,TRBV2
CASSQDPASNQPQHF,TGTGCCAGCAGCCAAGACCCAGCCAGCAATCAGCCCCAGCATTTT,NA,NA,TRBJ1-5,TRBV4-2
CSARDDRFYEQYF,TGCAGTGCTAGAGACGACAGGTTCTACGAGCAGTACTTC,many,NA,TRBJ2-7,TRBV20-1
CASSQELAESSYNEQFF,TGTGCCAGCAGCCAAGAACTAGCGGAGAGCTCCTACAATGAGCAGTTCTTC,few,TRBD2,TRBJ2-1,TRBV4-2
CASSLDGAYNSPLHF,TGTGCCAGCAGCTTAGATGGTGCCTATAATTCACCCCTCCACTTT,many,NA,TRBJ1-6,TRBV7-9
CASIGRAPNEKLFF,TGTGCCAGTATCGGCCGGGCCCCTAATGAAAAACTGTTTTTT,NA,NA,TRBJ1-4,TRBV19
CSVRDGTYEQYF,TGCAGCGTAAGGGACGGTACCTACGAGCAGTACTTC,NA,NA,TRBJ2-7,TRBV29-1
CASSGQIGGTQYF,TGTGCCAGCAGTGGCCAAATTGGAGGGACCCAGTACTTC,NA,NA,TRBJ2-5,TRBV25-1
CASSSLAAVYNEQFF,TGTGCCAGCAGCTCCCTAGCGGCGGTCTACAATGAGCAGTTCTTC,NA,TRBD2,TRBJ2-1,TRBV11-2